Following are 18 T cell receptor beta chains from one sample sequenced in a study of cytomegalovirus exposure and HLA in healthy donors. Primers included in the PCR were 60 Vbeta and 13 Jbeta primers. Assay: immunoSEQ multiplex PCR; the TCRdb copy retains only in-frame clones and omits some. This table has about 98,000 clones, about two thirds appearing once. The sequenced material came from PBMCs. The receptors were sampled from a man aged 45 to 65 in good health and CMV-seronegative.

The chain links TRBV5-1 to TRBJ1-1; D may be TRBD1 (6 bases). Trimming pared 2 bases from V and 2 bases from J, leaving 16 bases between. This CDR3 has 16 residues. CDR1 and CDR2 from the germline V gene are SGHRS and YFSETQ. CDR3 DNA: TGCGCCAGCAGCTTACAAAGGACAGTATATAACACTGAAGCTTTCTTT. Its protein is CASSLQRTVYNTEAFF.

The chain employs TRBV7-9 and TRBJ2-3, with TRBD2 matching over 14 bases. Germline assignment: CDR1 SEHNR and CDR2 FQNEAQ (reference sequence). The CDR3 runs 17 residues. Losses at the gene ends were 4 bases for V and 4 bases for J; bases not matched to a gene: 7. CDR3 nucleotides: TGTGCCAGCAGCTCAGGGACTAGCGGGGGATCGGCAGATACGCAGTATTTT. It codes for CASSSGTSGGSADTQYF.

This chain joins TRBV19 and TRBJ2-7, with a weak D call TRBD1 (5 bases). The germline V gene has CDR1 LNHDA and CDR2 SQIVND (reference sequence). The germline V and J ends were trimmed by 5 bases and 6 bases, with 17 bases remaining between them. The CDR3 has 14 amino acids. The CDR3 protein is CASSPSDIGAEQYF. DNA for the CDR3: TGTGCCAGTAGTCCTTCGGACATAGGGGCCGAGCAGTACTTC.

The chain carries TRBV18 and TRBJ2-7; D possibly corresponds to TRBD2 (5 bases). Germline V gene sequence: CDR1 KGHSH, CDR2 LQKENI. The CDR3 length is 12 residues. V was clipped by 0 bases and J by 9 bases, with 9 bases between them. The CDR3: CASSPPRAGQYF. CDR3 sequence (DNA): TGTGCCAGCTCACCACCGAGGGCAGGGCAGTACTTC.

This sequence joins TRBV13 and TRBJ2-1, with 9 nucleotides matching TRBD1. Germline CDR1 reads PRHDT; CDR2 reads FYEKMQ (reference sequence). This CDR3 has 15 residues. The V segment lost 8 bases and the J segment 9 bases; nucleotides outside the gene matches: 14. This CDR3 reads CASRPGTGMLGEQFF. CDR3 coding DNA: TGTGCCAGCCGCCCCGGGACAGGGATGCTGGGTGAGCAGTTCTTC.

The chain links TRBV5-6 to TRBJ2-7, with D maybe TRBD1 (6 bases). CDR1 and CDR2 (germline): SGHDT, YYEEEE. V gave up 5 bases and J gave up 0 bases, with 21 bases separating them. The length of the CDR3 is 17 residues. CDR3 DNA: TGTGCCAGCAGACACGCCTACAGGGAATCTCCCTCCTACGAGCAGTACTTC. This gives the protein CASRHAYRESPSYEQYF.

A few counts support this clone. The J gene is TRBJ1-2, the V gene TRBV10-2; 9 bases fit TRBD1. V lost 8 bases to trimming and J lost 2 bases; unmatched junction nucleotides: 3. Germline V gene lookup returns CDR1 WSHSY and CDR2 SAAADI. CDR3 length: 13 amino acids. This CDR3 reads CASLGTGNYGYTF. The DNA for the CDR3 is TGCGCCAGCCTGGGGACAGGGAACTATGGCTACACCTTC.

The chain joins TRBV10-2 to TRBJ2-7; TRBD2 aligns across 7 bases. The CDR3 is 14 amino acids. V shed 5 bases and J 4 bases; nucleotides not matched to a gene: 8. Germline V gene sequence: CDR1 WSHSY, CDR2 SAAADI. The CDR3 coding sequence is TGCGCCAGCAGTAGACGGCGGGAGAGTTACGAGCAGTACTTC. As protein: CASSRRRESYEQYF.

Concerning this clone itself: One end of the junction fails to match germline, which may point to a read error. CDR3 sequence: CASNLYTGSSGNTIYF. The CDR3 bases are TGTGCCAGCAACTTGTACACAGGGAGCTCTGGAAACACCATATATTTT. The rearrangement joins TRBV5-4 to TRBJ1-3; possible D gene TRBD1, 6 bases. The germline V gene has CDR1 SGHNT and CDR2 YYREEE (reference sequence). CDR3 length: 16 residues.

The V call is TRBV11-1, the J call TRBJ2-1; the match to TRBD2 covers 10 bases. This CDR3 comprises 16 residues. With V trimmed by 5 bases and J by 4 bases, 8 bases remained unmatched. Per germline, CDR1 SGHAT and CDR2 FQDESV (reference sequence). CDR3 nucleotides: TGTGCCAGCAGCCCCCCCCAGCGGGGGGGTTACAATGAGCAGTTCTTC. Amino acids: CASSPPQRGGYNEQFF.

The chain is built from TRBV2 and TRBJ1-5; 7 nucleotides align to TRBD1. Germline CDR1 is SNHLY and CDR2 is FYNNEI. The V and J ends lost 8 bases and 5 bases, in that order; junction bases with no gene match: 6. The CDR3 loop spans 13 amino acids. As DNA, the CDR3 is TGTGCCAGCTGCCGACAGGGACATCAGCCCCAGCATTTT. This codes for CASCRQGHQPQHF.

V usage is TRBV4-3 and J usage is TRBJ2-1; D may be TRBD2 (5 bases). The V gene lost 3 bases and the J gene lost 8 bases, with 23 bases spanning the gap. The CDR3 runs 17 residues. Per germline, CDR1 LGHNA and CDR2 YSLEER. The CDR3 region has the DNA TGCGCCAGCAGCCATTACCCCCCGGGGAGCAGTTCTTATGAGCAGTTCTTC. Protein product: CASSHYPPGSSSYEQFF.

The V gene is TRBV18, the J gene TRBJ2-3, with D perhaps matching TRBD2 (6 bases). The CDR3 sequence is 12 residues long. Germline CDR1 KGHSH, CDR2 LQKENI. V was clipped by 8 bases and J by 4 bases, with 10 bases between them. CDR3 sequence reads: CASVRDSDTQYF. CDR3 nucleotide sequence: TGTGCCAGCGTGCGGGATTCAGATACGCAGTATTTT.

CDR3 nucleotide sequence: TGTGCCAGCAGCCCTCGTTCCAGGGACTGGGGCTACACCTTC. This encodes CASSPRSRDWGYTF. The genes are TRBV7-9 and TRBJ1-2; D perhaps matches TRBD1 (5 bases). Germline CDR1 SEHNR, CDR2 FQNEAQ (reference sequence). The germline V and J ends were trimmed by 5 bases and 8 bases, with 18 bases remaining between them. The CDR3 covers 14 residues.

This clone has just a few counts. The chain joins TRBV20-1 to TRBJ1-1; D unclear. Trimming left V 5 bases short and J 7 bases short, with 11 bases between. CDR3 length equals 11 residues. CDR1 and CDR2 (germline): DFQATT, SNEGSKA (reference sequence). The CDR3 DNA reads TGCAGTGCTGGGGAGAACGGTGAAGCTTTCTTT. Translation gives CSAGENGEAFF.

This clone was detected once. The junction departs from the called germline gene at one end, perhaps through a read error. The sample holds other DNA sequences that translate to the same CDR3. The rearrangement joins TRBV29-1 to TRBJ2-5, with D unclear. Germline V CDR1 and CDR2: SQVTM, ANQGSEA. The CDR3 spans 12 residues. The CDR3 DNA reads TGCAGCGTTGGGTGGAGCCAAGGGACCCAGTACTTC. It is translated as CSVGWSQGTQYF.

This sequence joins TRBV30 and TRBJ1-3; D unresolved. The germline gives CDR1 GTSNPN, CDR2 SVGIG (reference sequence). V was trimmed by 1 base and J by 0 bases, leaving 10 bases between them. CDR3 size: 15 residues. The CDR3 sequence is CAWSAMLASGNTIYF. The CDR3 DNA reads TGTGCCTGGAGTGCCATGCTAGCCTCTGGAAACACCATATATTTT.

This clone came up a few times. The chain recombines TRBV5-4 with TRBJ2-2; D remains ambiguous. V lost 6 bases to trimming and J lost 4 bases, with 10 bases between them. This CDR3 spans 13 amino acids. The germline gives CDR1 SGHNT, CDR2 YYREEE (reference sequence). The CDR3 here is CASTTTTTGELFF. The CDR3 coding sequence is TGTGCCAGCACCACAACCACCACCGGGGAGCTGTTTTTT.